This T cell receptor (beta chain) was sequenced in a study of blood T cell repertoires in COVID-19. Study overall: There were acute and convalescent COVID-19 samples, and they came from the United States, Italy and Spain. PBMCs, B-cell-depleted T cells, or T cells were the source of the cDNA or gDNA that made up the material.

The germline V gene encodes CDR1 SGHNT and CDR2 YYREEE (reference sequence). This CDR3 region has 19 residues. V lost 0 bases, J lost 2 bases, and 7 bases stayed unmatched. Authors' methods: Amplification with reference gene primers provided the estimates of nucleated cell counts. Repertoires were generated with immunoSEQ multiplex PCR, while TCRdb's copy carries only in-frame clones and drops some. Clonal size and the V and J genes are those of that table, whereas D and trimming came from the DNA. The sample gives tens of thousands of clones, roughly 76% of which show up once; 16% is in the top ten. This clone occurred a few times.

This chain connects TRBV5-4 to TRBJ2-2, with 13 bases aligning to TRBD2. The receptor was derived from a man aged 70-80 years with active or convalescent COVID-19. Input material: peripheral blood. In DNA form, the CDR3 reads TGTGCCAGCAGCTTGGGGACTAGCGGGGGCCGATACAACACCGGGGAGCTGTTTTTT. Translation gives CASSLGTSGGRYNTGELFF.